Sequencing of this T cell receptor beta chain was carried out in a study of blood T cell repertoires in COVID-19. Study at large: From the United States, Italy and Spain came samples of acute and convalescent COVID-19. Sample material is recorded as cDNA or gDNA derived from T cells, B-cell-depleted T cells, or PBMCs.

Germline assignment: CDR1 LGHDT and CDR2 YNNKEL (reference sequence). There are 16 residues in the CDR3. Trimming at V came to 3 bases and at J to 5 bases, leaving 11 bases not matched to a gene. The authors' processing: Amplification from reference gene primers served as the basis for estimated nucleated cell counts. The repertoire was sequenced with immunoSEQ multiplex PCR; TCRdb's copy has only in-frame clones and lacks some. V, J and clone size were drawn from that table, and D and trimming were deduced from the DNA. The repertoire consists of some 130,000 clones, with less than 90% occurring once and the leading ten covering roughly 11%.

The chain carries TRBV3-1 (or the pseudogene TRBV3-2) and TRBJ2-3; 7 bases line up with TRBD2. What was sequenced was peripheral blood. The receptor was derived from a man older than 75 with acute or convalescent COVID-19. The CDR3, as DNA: TGTGCCAGCAGCCAGGGCGGGACTAATTTAGGAGATACGCAGTATTTT. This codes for CASSQGGTNLGDTQYF.